These 32 T cell receptor beta chains were sequenced from one sample in a study of cytomegalovirus exposure and HLA in healthy donors. PCR employed 60 Vbeta and 13 Jbeta primers. TCRdb's copy holds only in-frame clones and misses some; the assay was immunoSEQ multiplex PCR. Of about 190,000 clones listed, less than 85% were seen once; the top ten hold 1%. Material for sequencing was PBMCs. These receptors all stem from a boy between 2 and 15 years old in good health and CMV-seronegative.

V gene TRBV27 combines with J gene TRBJ1-2; 9 bases map to TRBD1. Germline V gene data show CDR1 as MNHEY and CDR2 as SMNVEV (reference sequence). V dropped 5 bases and J dropped 2; count of bases not matched to a gene: 9. The CDR3 covers 16 residues. The CDR3 spells CASSPAETGGNYGYTF. CDR3 coding DNA: TGTGCCAGCAGTCCCGCCGAGACAGGGGGAAACTATGGCTACACCTTC.

The chain carries TRBV9 and TRBJ2-3; 15 bases fit TRBD2. The CDR3 covers 16 residues. The V gene end was trimmed by 3 bases and the J gene end by 3 bases; junction bases not matched to a gene: 2. Germline V gene sequence: CDR1 SGDLS, CDR2 YYNGEE. DNA for the CDR3: TGTGCCAGCAGCGGTGGACTAGCGGGGGGGACAGATACGCAGTATTTT. Its protein product is CASSGGLAGGTDTQYF. The variable domain in full, with the rest retrieved from reference TRBV9 and TRBJ2-3, is DSGVTQTPKHLITATGQRVTLRCSPRSGDLSVYWYQQSLDQGLQFLIQYYNGEERAKGNILERFSAQQFPDLHSELNLSSLELGDSALYFCASSGGLAGGTDTQYFGPGTRLTVL.

V and J are TRBV19 and TRBJ1-5; possible D gene TRBD1, 5 bases. CDR1 is LNHDA, CDR2 SQIVND, per germline (reference sequence). Trimming pared 7 bases from V and 2 bases from J, leaving 24 bases between. The CDR3 covers 18 residues. CDR3 amino acids: CASKSLSGTLGGNQPQHF. DNA of the CDR3: TGTGCCAGTAAAAGCCTCAGCGGGACCCTGGGAGGCAATCAGCCCCAGCATTTT.

CDR3 region: CASSYDDRGGYTF. CDR3 sequence (DNA): TGTGCCAGCAGTTACGACGACAGGGGCGGCTACACCTTC. The J gene is TRBJ1-2, the V gene TRBV6-5; 8 bases map to TRBD1. The CDR3 runs to 13 residues. The trim removed 2 bases at V and 8 bases at J, leaving 4 bases unmatched. Germline loops: CDR1 MNHEY, CDR2 SVGAGI.

The chain is built from TRBV5-6 and TRBJ2-3, with TRBD1 matching 7 bases. Germline CDR1 is SGHDT and CDR2 is YYEEEE. The CDR3 extends over 16 amino acids. The junction had 12 bases not matched to a gene; V was cut back by 4 bases and J by 4 bases. CDR3 DNA: TGTGCCAGCAGCCTTCAGGACAGGAGGCAGTCAGATACGCAGTATTTT. Its translation: CASSLQDRRQSDTQYF.

V and J are TRBV28 and TRBJ1-3; D unclear. CDR1 and CDR2 (germline): MDHEN, SYDVKM. The length of the CDR3 is 13 residues. V was clipped by 6 bases and J by 7 bases, with 13 bases between them. The CDR3, as DNA: TGTGCCAGCAGAATAGAAACTTGGAACACCATATATTTT. Translated: CASRIETWNTIYF. Together with reference TRBV28 and TRBJ1-3, the CDR3 gives the full variable domain: DVKVTQSSRYLVKRTGEKVFLECVQDMDHENMFWYRQDPGLGLRLIYFSYDVKMKEKGDIPEGYSVSREKKERFSLILESASTNQTSMYLCASRIETWNTIYFGEGSWLTVV.

The V gene is TRBV28, the J gene TRBJ2-7, with TRBD1 matching over 7 bases. The length of the CDR3 is 14 residues. The germline gives CDR1 MDHEN, CDR2 SYDVKM. Trimming removed 6 bases from V and 2 bases from J; junction bases left unmatched: 7. The CDR3 DNA reads TGTGCCAGCAGACAGGGGCCCACCACCTACGAGCAGTACTTC. Its translation is CASRQGPTTYEQYF.

In its sample, this clone was seen a few times. This chain uses TRBV11-2 with TRBJ1-2; no definite D call. This CDR3 has 15 amino acids. V lost 0 bases and J 8 bases, leaving 16 bases between the germline ends. Germline loops: CDR1 SGHAT, CDR2 FQNNGV. As DNA, the CDR3 is TGTGCCAGCAGCTTAGATATCGCAGGTGCGGGCGGCTACACCTTC. Translation: CASSLDIAGAGGYTF.

This clone was recorded only once. V gene TRBV9 combines with J gene TRBJ2-3, with D perhaps matching TRBD2 (7 bases). The V gene's germline CDR1 is SGDLS and CDR2 YYNGEE. CDR3 length equals 15 residues. V lost 2 bases and J 4 bases, leaving 14 bases between the germline ends. CDR3 DNA sequence: TGTGCCAGCAGCGTCCGGGCGGGGGCGCCAGATACGCAGTATTTT. This encodes CASSVRAGAPDTQYF.

The chain combines TRBV5-6 with TRBJ1-5; D may be TRBD1 (6 bases). Germline V gene sequence: CDR1 SGHDT, CDR2 YYEEEE. Trimming shortened V by 2 bases and J by 0 bases, and 12 bases separated the two germline ends. The CDR3 is 16 amino acids. CDR3 protein: CASSFNGGYSNQPQHF. The CDR3 nucleotides read TGTGCCAGCAGCTTCAATGGGGGCTATAGCAATCAGCCCCAGCATTTT.

The sample holds a few counts of this clone. This chain uses TRBV28 with TRBJ2-5; D possibly corresponds to TRBD1 (5 bases). This CDR3 is 15 amino acids long. The germline V gene encodes CDR1 MDHEN and CDR2 SYDVKM. Trimming removed 4 bases from V and 2 bases from J, with 14 bases in between. The CDR3, as DNA: TGTGCCAGCAGTTCCCATCAGGGAAATCAAGAGACCCAGTACTTC. This sequence encodes CASSSHQGNQETQYF.

The J gene is TRBJ1-6, the V gene TRBV4-2; D unresolved. Trimming cost V 6 bases and J 0 bases, with 12 bases left between them. The germline CDR1 and CDR2 sequences are LGHNA and YNFKEQ. The CDR3 sequence is 16 residues long. CDR3 nucleotides: TGTGCCAGCAGTCCCGACTGGAGCTCCTATAATTCACCCCTCCACTTT. Encoded protein: CASSPDWSSYNSPLHF.

V gene TRBV28 combines with J gene TRBJ1-2; 11 bases align to TRBD1. From germline, CDR1 is MDHEN and CDR2 SYDVKM. The J segment lost 5 bases and the V segment lost 4 bases, leaving 6 bases of the junction unmatched. The CDR3 length is 15 residues. DNA for the CDR3: TGTGCCAGCAGTTCCTCGGACAGGGGGCCGTATGGCTACACCTTC. It is translated as CASSSSDRGPYGYTF.

This chain joins TRBV27 and TRBJ2-2, with TRBD2 matching over 12 bases. Germline V gene data show CDR1 as MNHEY and CDR2 as SMNVEV (reference sequence). The CDR3 is made up of 21 amino acids. V trimming: 4 bases; J trimming: 2 bases; junction bases outside the gene matches: 17. CDR3 sequence reads: CASSSPLYGLAGGPNTGELFF. Here the CDR3 DNA reads TGTGCCAGCAGTTCCCCCCTCTATGGCCTAGCGGGAGGGCCAAACACCGGGGAGCTGTTTTTT.

The chain recombines TRBV7-9 with TRBJ2-2, with a tentative D call TRBD2 (6 bases). Deletions cut 7 bases from V and 0 bases from J, with 18 bases between. From germline, CDR1 is SEHNR and CDR2 FQNEAQ (reference sequence). The CDR3 has 17 amino acids. The CDR3: CASTPGASAANTGELFF. Written as DNA, the CDR3 is TGTGCCAGCACCCCTGGGGCTAGCGCAGCGAACACCGGGGAGCTGTTTTTT.

This clone was observed a few times. For the CDR3, the DNA is TGCGCCAGCAGCTTGCCGGGACAGGGCACAGATACGCAGTATTTT. It is translated as CASSLPGQGTDTQYF. J is TRBJ2-3 and V is TRBV5-1; 8 bases match TRBD1. From germline, CDR1 is SGHRS and CDR2 YFSETQ. With V trimmed by 1 base and J by 1 base, 2 bases remained unmatched. The CDR3 is 15 amino acids.

The J gene is TRBJ1-1, the V gene TRBV7-9, with a possible D match to TRBD1 (6 bases). The CDR3 length is 14 residues. Looked up from germline, CDR1 is SEHNR and CDR2 is FQNEAQ (reference sequence). Trimming left V 3 bases short and J 6 bases short, with 14 bases between. The CDR3 loop reads CASSLGGQKAEAFF. CDR3 sequence (DNA): TGTGCCAGCAGCTTGGGGGGGCAGAAAGCTGAAGCTTTCTTT.

This clone has more than one count but fewer than ten. The chain recombines TRBV28 with TRBJ1-1; D is uncertain. The CDR3 is 14 residues long. CDR1 MDHEN and CDR2 SYDVKM come from the germline V gene. V gave up 3 bases and J gave up 5 bases, with 13 bases separating them. CDR3 sequence: CASSFWDEGTEAFF. CDR3 nucleotides: TGTGCCAGCAGTTTTTGGGATGAGGGAACTGAAGCTTTCTTT. Full variable domain (outside the CDR3, taken from reference TRBV28 and TRBJ1-1): DVKVTQSSRYLVKRTGEKVFLECVQDMDHENMFWYRQDPGLGLRLIYFSYDVKMKEKGDIPEGYSVSREKKERFSLILESASTNQTSMYLCASSFWDEGTEAFFGQGTRLTVV.

The chain has TRBV5-4 and TRBJ2-5; 9 bases are shared with TRBD1. The CDR3 totals 14 residues. The V segment lost 2 bases and the J segment 5 bases; nucleotides outside the gene matches: 4. Germline V gene lookup returns CDR1 SGHNT and CDR2 YYREEE (reference sequence). CDR3 DNA: TGTGCCAGCAGCTTACAGGGGGCTGACGAGACCCAGTACTTC. Encoded protein: CASSLQGADETQYF.

The rearrangement joins TRBV9 to TRBJ2-1; D might be TRBD2 (6 bases). The V and J ends lost 4 bases and 7 bases respectively, with 15 bases between them. The CDR3 sequence is 14 residues long. Per the germline V gene, CDR1 is SGDLS and CDR2 is YYNGEE. CDR3 in DNA: TGTGCCAGCAGCAGTGGTGGAGGGCGGAATGAGCAGTTCTTC. Its translation is CASSSGGGRNEQFF.

The chain couples TRBV2 to TRBJ2-7, with 10 bases fitting TRBD1. CDR3 length equals 13 residues. Germline assignment: CDR1 SNHLY and CDR2 FYNNEI. Trimming took 5 bases from V and 4 from J; bases not matched to a gene: 2. The CDR3 DNA follows: TGTGCCAGCAGTAGGGACAGGGGATACGAGCAGTACGTC. Amino acid sequence: CASSRDRGYEQYV.

The chain recombines TRBV6-6 with TRBJ1-1; D is possibly TRBD1 (5 bases). Germline V lookup: CDR1 MNHNY, CDR2 SVGAGI (reference sequence). There are 14 residues in the CDR3. V was shortened by 2 bases and J by 4 bases, with 11 bases between the two germline ends. CDR3 residues: CASSYNQGGTEAFF. CDR3 DNA: TGTGCCAGCAGTTACAACCAGGGCGGCACTGAAGCTTTCTTT.

This chain links TRBV25-1 with TRBJ2-1; possibly TRBD2 for D (6 bases). This CDR3 comprises 16 residues. With 2 bases removed from V and 8 bases from J, the gap between germline ends came to 19 bases. The germline gives CDR1 MGHDK, CDR2 SYGVNS. This chain's CDR3 is CASSEGVRESLDEQFF. The DNA of the CDR3 is TGTGCCAGCAGTGAAGGGGTACGGGAGTCTCTCGATGAGCAGTTCTTC.

The chain combines TRBV29-1 with TRBJ2-1; 7 bases are shared with TRBD1. The CDR3 runs to 17 residues. Germline values: CDR1 SQVTM, CDR2 ANQGSEA. Germline trimming cut 6 bases from V and 0 bases from J; bases unmatched to any gene: 14. The CDR3 nucleotides are TGCAGCGTCCGGGGACAGCCGACTCGAAGCTCCTACAATGAGCAGTTCTTC. This translates into CSVRGQPTRSSYNEQFF.

V usage is TRBV7-9 and J usage is TRBJ1-5; 7 positions match TRBD1. The CDR3 contains 16 residues. V shed 4 bases, J shed 6 bases, and the junction held 12 bases outside the gene matches. CDR1 and CDR2 from the germline V gene are SEHNR and FQNEAQ (reference sequence). CDR3 sequence reads: CASSSNLGQASQPQHF. The CDR3 bases are TGTGCCAGCAGCTCCAACCTCGGACAGGCCTCTCAGCCCCAGCATTTT.

The table lists this clone with a few counts. The chain joins TRBV29-1 to TRBJ2-7; 8 nucleotides align to TRBD1. With V trimmed by 5 bases and J by 6 bases, 9 bases remained unmatched. Looked up from germline, CDR1 is SQVTM and CDR2 is ANQGSEA. The CDR3 has 13 residues. CDR3 in DNA: TGCAGCGTTACGACAGGGGCTCTAGGCGAGCAGTACGTC. Protein: CSVTTGALGEQYV.

The genes are TRBV9 and TRBJ2-1; weak D call: TRBD2 (5 bases). With 0 bases removed from V and 8 bases from J, the gap between germline ends came to 9 bases. The CDR3 loop spans 13 amino acids. CDR1 and CDR2 from the germline V gene are SGDLS and YYNGEE. The CDR3 sequence is CASSVAPGDEQFF. In DNA, the CDR3 is TGTGCCAGCAGCGTAGCTCCCGGGGATGAGCAGTTCTTC.

V and J are TRBV28 and TRBJ1-5; the match to TRBD1 covers 7 bases. CDR1 and CDR2 (germline): MDHEN, SYDVKM. Trimming took 5 bases from V and 0 from J; bases not matched to a gene: 7. The CDR3 loop spans 16 amino acids. The CDR3 loop reads CASSPMTGISNQPQHF. For the CDR3, the DNA is TGTGCCAGCAGTCCCATGACAGGGATTAGCAATCAGCCCCAGCATTTT.

This rearrangement joins TRBV5-1 to TRBJ2-2; maybe TRBD1 (6 bases). Trimming shortened V by 4 bases and J by 9 bases, and 16 bases separated the two germline ends. CDR3 length: 14 residues. CDR1 and CDR2 (germline): SGHRS, YFSETQ. DNA of the CDR3: TGCGCCAGCAGCACCAGTTCGGGACAAAGGGAGCTGTTTTTT. Protein: CASSTSSGQRELFF.

The chain recombines TRBV27 with TRBJ2-7; tentative D call: TRBD1 (5 bases). The CDR3 is 14 residues long. Trimming left V 10 bases short and J 4 bases short, with 20 bases between. The germline gives CDR1 MNHEY, CDR2 SMNVEV (reference sequence). CDR3 sequence reads: CATRALQERYEQYF. The CDR3 nucleotides read TGTGCCACCAGGGCACTCCAGGAAAGATACGAGCAGTACTTC.

This chain links TRBV29-1 with TRBJ2-2; 7 bases map to TRBD1. The germline gives CDR1 SQVTM, CDR2 ANQGSEA. The CDR3 has 12 residues. V lost 5 bases and J lost 7; bases outside the gene matches: 4. The CDR3 here is CSVRGQVGELFF. The CDR3 DNA reads TGCAGCGTTAGAGGACAGGTCGGGGAGCTGTTTTTT.

The chain joins TRBV19 to TRBJ1-5, with no clear D. This CDR3 region has 15 residues. Germline assignment: CDR1 LNHDA and CDR2 SQIVND (reference sequence). V dropped 3 bases and J dropped 5 bases, with 14 bases sitting between them. DNA of the CDR3: TGTGCCAGTAGTATCGTCACTCCCCGCGATCAGCCCCAGCATTTT. The encoded protein is CASSIVTPRDQPQHF.